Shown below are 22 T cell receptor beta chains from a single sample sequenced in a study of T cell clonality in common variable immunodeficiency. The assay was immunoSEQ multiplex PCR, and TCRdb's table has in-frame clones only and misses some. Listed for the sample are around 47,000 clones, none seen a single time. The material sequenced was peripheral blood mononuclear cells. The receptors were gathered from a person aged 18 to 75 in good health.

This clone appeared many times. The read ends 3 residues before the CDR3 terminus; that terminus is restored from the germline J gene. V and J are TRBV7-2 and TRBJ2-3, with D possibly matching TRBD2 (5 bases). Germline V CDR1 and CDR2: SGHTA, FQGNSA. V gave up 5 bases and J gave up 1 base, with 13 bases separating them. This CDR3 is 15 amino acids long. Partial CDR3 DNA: TGTGCCAGCAGCGCGAGCCGGGGAGGCACAGATACG. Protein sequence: CASSASRGGTDT. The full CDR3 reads CASSASRGGTDTQYF.

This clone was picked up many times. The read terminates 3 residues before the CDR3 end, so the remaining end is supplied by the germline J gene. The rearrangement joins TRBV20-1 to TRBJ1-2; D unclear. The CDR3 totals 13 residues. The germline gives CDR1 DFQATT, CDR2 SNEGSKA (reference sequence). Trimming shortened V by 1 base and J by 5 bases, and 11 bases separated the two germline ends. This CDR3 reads CSARAAIGYGYTF. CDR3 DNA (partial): TGCAGTGCTAGAGCCGCAATAGGGTATGGC.

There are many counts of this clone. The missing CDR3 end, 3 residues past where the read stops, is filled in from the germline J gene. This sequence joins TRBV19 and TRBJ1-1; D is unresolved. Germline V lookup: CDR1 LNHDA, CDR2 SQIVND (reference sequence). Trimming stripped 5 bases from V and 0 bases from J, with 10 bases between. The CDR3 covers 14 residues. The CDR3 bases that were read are TGTGCCAGTAGTTCCACGGGTGTGAACACTGAA. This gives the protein CASSSTGVNTE. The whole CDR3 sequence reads CASSSTGVNTEAFF.

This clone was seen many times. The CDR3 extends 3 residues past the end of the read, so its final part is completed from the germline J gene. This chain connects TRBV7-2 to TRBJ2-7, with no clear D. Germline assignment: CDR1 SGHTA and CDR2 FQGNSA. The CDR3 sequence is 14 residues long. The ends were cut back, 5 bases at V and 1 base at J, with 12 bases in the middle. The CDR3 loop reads CASSQNDGSYEQYF. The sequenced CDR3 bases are TGTGCCAGCAGCCAGAATGATGGTTCCTACGAG.

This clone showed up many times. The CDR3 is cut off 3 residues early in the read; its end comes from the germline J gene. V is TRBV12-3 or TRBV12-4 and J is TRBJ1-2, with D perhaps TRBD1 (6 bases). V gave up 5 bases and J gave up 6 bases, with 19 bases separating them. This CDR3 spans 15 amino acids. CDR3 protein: CASSITQTGSNGYTF. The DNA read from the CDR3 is TGTGCCAGCAGTATAACCCAAACAGGGTCTAATGGC.

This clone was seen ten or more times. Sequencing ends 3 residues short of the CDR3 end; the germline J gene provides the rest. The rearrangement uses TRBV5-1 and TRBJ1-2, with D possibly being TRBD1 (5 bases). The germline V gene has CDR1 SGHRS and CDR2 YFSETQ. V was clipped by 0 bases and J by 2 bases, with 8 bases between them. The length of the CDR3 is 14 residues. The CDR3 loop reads CASSLDPGNYGYTF. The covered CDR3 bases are TGCGCCAGCAGCTTGGATCCAGGGAACTATGGC.

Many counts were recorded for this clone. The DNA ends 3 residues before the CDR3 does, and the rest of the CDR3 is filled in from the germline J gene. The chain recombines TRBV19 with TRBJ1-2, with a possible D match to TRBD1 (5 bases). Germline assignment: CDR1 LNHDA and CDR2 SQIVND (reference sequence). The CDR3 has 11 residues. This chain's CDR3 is CASSAGGGYTF. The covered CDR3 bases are TGTGCCAGTAGTGCGGGGGGAGGC.

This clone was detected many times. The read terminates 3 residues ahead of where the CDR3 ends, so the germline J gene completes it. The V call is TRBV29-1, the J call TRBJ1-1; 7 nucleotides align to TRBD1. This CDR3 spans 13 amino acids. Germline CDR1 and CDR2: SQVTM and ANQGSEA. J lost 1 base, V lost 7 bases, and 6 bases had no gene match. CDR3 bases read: TGCAGCGCCTGGGACAGTAGGAACACTGAA. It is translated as CSAWDSRNTE. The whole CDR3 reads CSAWDSRNTEAFF.

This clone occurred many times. CDR3 residues: CASSSPPRGRAGELFF. Partial CDR3 DNA: TGCGCCAGCAGCTCCCCCCCCAGGGGGCGAGCCGGGGAG. This chain uses TRBV5-1 with TRBJ2-2; 8 nucleotides match TRBD1. Coverage ceases 3 residues before the CDR3 finishes, and the germline J gene fills in the end. In germline, CDR1 is SGHRS, CDR2 YFSETQ. The CDR3 spans 16 residues. Germline trimming cut 3 bases from V and 6 bases from J; bases unmatched to any gene: 10.

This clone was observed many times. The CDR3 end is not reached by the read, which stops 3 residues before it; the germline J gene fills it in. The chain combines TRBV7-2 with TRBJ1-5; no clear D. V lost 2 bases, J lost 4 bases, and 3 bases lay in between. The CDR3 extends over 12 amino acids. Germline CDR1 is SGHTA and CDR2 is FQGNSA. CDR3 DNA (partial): TGTGCCAGCAGCTTACTGAATCAGCCC. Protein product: CASSLLNQP. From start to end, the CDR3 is CASSLLNQPQHF.

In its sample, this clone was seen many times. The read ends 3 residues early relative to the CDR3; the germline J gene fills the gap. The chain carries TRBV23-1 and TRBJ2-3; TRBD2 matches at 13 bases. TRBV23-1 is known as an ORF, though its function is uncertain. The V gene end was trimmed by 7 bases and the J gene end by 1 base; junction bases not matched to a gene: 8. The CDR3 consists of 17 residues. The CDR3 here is CASIRTSGRPCTDTQYF. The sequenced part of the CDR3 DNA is TGCGCCAGCATACGGACTAGCGGGAGACCCTGCACAGATACG.

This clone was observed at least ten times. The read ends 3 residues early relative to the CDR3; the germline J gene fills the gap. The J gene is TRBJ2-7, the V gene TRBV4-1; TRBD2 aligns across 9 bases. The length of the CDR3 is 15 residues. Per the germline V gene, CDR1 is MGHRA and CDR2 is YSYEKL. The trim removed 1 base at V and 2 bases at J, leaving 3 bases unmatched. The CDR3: CASSQGTSVAYEQYF. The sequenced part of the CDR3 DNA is TGCGCCAGCAGCCAAGGGACTAGCGTGGCCTACGAG.

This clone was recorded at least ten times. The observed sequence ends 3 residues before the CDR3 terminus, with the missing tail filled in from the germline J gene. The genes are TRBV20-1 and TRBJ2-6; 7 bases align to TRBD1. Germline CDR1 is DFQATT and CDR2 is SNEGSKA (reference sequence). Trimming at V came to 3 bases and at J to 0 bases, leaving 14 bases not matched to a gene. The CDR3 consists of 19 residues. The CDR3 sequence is CSARELPGNRGSGANVLTF. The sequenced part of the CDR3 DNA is TGCAGTGCTAGGGAGCTCCCGGGGAACAGGGGCTCTGGGGCCAACGTC.

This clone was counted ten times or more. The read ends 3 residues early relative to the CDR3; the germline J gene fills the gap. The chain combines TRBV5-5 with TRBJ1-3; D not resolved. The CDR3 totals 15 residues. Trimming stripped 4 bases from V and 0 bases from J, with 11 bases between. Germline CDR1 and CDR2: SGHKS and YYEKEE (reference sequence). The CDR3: CASSPLINSGNTIYF. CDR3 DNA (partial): TGTGCCAGCAGCCCCCTAATTAACTCTGGAAACACC. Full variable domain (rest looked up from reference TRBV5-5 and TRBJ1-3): DAGVTQSPTHLIKTRGQQVTLRCSPISGHKSVSWYQQVLGQGPQFIFQYYEKEERGRGNFPDRFSARQFPNYSSELNVNALLLGDSALYLCASSPLINSGNTIYFGEGSWLTVV.

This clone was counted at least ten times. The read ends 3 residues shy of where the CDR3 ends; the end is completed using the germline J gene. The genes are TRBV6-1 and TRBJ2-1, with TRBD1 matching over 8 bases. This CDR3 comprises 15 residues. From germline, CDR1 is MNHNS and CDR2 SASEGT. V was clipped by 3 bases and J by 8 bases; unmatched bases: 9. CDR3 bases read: TGTGCCAGCAGTGAGGGATCGACAGGGGTAGATGAG. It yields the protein CASSEGSTGVDE. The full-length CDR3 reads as CASSEGSTGVDEQFF.

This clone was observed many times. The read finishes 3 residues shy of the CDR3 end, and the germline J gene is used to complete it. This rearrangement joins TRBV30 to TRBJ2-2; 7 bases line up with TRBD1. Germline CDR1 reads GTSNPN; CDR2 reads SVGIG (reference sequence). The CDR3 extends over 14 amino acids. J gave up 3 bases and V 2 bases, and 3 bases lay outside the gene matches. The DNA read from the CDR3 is TGTGCCTGGAGTTACACAGGGGACACCGGGGAG. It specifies CAWSYTGDTGE. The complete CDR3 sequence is CAWSYTGDTGELFF.

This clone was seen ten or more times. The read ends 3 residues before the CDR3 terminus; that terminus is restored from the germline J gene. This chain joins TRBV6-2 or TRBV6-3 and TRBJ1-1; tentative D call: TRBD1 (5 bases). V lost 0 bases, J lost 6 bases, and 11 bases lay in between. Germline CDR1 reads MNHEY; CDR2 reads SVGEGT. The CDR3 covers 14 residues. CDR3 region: CASSYSGAPSEAFF. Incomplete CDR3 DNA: TGTGCCAGCAGTTACTCAGGGGCGCCTTCTGAA.

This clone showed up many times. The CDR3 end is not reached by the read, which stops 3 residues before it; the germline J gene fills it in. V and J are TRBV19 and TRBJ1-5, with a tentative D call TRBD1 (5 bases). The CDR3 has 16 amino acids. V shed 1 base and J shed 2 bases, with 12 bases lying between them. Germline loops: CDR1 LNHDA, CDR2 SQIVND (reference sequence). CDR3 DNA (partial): TGTGCCAGTAGTATAGGCAGGGAGACAGGCAATCAGCCC. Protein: CASSIGRETGNQP. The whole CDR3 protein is CASSIGRETGNQPQHF.

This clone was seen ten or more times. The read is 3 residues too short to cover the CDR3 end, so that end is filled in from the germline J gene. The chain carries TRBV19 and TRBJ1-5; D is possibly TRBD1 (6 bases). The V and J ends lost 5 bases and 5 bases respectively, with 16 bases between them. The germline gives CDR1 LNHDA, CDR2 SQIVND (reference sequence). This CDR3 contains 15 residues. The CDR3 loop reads CASSAQAGGYQPQHF. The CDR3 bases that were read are TGTGCCAGTAGTGCCCAGGCGGGGGGCTATCAGCCC. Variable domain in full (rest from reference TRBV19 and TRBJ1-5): DGGITQSPKYLFRKEGQNVTLSCEQNLNHDAMYWYRQDPGQGLRLIYYSQIVNDFQKGDIAEGYSVSREKKESFPLTVTSAQKNPTAFYLCASSAQAGGYQPQHFGDGTRLSIL.

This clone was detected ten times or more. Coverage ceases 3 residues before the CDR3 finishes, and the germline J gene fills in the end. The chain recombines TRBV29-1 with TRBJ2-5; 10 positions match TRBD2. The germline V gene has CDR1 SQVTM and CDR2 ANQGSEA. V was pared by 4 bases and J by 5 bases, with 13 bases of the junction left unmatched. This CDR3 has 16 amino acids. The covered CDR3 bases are TGCAGCGTTGGAGGGACCATAGCGGGAGGAGGGGAGACC. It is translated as CSVGGTIAGGGET. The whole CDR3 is CSVGGTIAGGGETQYF.

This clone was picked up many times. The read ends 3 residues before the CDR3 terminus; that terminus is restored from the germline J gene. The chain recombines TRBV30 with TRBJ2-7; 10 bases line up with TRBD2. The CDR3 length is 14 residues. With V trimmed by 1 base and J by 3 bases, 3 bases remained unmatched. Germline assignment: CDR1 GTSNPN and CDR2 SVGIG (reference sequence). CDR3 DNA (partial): TGTGCCTGGAGTGGGACTAGCGGACTCTACGAG. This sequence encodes CAWSGTSGLYE. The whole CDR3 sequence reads CAWSGTSGLYEQYF.

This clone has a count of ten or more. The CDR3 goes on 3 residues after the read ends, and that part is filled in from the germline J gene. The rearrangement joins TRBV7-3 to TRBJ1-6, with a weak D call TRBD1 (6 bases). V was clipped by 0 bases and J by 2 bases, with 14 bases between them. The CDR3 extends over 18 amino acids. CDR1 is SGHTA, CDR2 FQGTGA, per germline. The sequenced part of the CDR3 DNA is TGTGCCAGCAGCTTAACGGGACAAACCGGAGCCTATAATTCACCC. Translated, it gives CASSLTGQTGAYNSP. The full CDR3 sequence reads CASSLTGQTGAYNSPLHF.